The rows below give T cell receptor beta chains drawn from one sample of a study of cytomegalovirus exposure and HLA in healthy donors. Repertoires were generated with immunoSEQ multiplex PCR, while TCRdb's copy carries only in-frame clones and drops some. Among tens of thousands of clones listed, roughly 74% were seen once. Sequencing input: PBMCs. These receptors came from a female donor in good health and CMV-seronegative. Each CDR3 is given with its conserved first and last residue. The D gene is left open where the match is weak. The listing skips clone size in some rows; elsewhere it reads once, few, many or a size class.

v_call,d_call,clone_size,j_call,cdr3_aa,cdr3_nt
TRBV5-1,TRBD1,-,TRBJ2-3,CASSLDRGYADTQYF,TGCGCCAGCAGCTTGGACAGGGGTTATGCAGATACGCAGTATTTT
TRBV6-1,TRBD2,-,TRBJ2-3,CASTGGDGSDTQYF,TGTGCCAGCACGGGGGGGGACGGGTCAGATACGCAGTATTTT
TRBV7-9,-,-,TRBJ1-5,CSSSITRDNSNQPQHF,TGTTCCAGCAGCATAACCCGGGACAATAGCAATCAGCCCCAGCATTTT
TRBV6-1,-,-,TRBJ2-6,CASATSGANVLTF,TGTGCCAGCGCCACATCCGGGGCCAACGTCCTGACTTTC
TRBV7-9,TRBD1,-,TRBJ1-1,CASSTESGGTEAFF,TGTGCCAGCAGCACCGAATCAGGGGGCACTGAAGCTTTCTTT
TRBV5-1,-,-,TRBJ1-1,CASSVGSSTEAFF,TGCGCCAGCAGTGTGGGCTCGAGCACTGAAGCTTTCTTT
TRBV9,TRBD2,-,TRBJ2-3,CASSFPAGPGTTDTDTQYF,TGTGCCAGCAGCTTCCCAGCTGGGCCCGGGACTACAGACACAGATACGCAGTATTTT
TRBV9,-,-,TRBJ1-1,CASSVDTNTEAFF,TGTGCCAGCAGCGTAGACACGAACACTGAAGCTTTCTTT
TRBV5-1,-,-,TRBJ2-1,CASSFGQREQFF,TGCGCCAGCAGCTTTGGACAGCGGGAGCAGTTCTTC
TRBV18,-,once,TRBJ2-7,CASSPAQGLVEQYF,TGTGCCAGCTCACCAGCCCAGGGGTTGGTCGAGCAGTACTTC
TRBV15,-,-,TRBJ2-3,CATSRGGGRTDTQYF,TGTGCCACCAGCAGAGGCGGGGGCCGGACAGATACGCAGTATTTT
TRBV27,TRBD2,few,TRBJ2-1,CASVPRGGGGYNEQFF,TGTGCCAGCGTACCCCGGGGGGGAGGAGGGTACAATGAGCAGTTCTTC
TRBV27,-,-,TRBJ2-7,CASSQLDRFYEQYF,TGTGCCAGCAGTCAGCTCGACAGGTTCTACGAGCAGTACTTC
TRBV6-6,TRBD2,-,TRBJ2-3,CATVAGGGADTQYF,TGTGCCACCGTAGCGGGGGGTGGTGCAGATACGCAGTATTTT
TRBV6-5,-,-,TRBJ1-2,CASRITGQIYGYTF,TGTGCCAGCAGAATCACGGGACAAATATATGGCTACACCTTC
TRBV11-2,TRBD1,-,TRBJ1-6,CASRIPGQGNSPLHF,TGTGCCAGCAGGATTCCGGGACAGGGGAATTCACCCCTCCACTTT
TRBV7-8,-,-,TRBJ2-3,CASSLEAGALNTQYF,TGTGCCAGCAGCTTAGAGGCGGGGGCTCTAAATACGCAGTATTTT
TRBV12-5,-,-,TRBJ1-4,CASGLGRGYEKLFF,TGTGCTAGTGGTTTGGGACGGGGGTATGAAAAACTGTTTTTT
TRBV2,TRBD2,-,TRBJ2-1,CASPAGGSYNEQFF,TGTGCCAGCCCGGCGGGGGGCTCCTACAATGAGCAGTTCTTC
TRBV25-1,-,once,TRBJ1-1,CASSEPLPDTNTEAFF,TGTGCCAGCAGTGAACCCCTCCCGGACACGAACACTGAGGCTTTTTTT
TRBV2,-,-,TRBJ1-2,CASSGLRASNYGYTF,TGTGCCAGCAGTGGGTTGAGAGCATCGAACTATGGCTACACCTTC
TRBV30,TRBD1,-,TRBJ2-7,CAWSVGTGLYEQYF,TGTGCCTGGAGTGTAGGGACAGGGCTCTACGAGCAGTACTTC
TRBV9,-,-,TRBJ2-7,CASSVEVSYEQYF,TGTGCCAGCAGCGTAGAAGTCAGCTACGAGCAGTACTTC
TRBV7-7,TRBD2,few,TRBJ2-7,CASSLGGTVQHYEQYF,TGTGCTAGCAGCTTGGGAGGGACGGTCCAGCATTACGAGCAGTACTTC
TRBV6-1,-,-,TRBJ1-2,CASSERGYGYTF,TGTGCCAGCAGTGAAAGGGGCTATGGCTACACCTTC
TRBV10-3,-,-,TRBJ1-1,CAISKSGENTEAFF,TGTGCCATCAGTAAATCCGGGGAAAACACTGAAGCTTTCTTT
TRBV7-2,TRBD1,-,TRBJ1-1,CASSNRGFMNTEAFF,TGTGCCAGCAGTAACAGGGGTTTTATGAACACTGAAGCTTTCTTT
TRBV4-1,-,-,TRBJ1-4,CASSSQNQNEKLFF,TGCGCCAGCAGCTCACAGAATCAAAATGAAAAACTGTTTTTT
TRBV2,-,-,TRBJ1-1,CASNRRGWAAFF,TGTGCCAGCAATCGAAGGGGGTGGGCAGCTTTCTTT
TRBV10-1,TRBD2,-,TRBJ2-1,CASSESTAGGYNEQFF,TGCGCCAGCAGTGAGTCGACAGCGGGGGGATACAATGAGCAGTTCTTC
TRBV6-5,-,-,TRBJ1-4,CASTRYATNEKLFF,TGTGCCAGCACCAGATATGCAACTAATGAAAAACTGTTTTTT
TRBV10-3,-,-,TRBJ2-3,CATQTASTSTDTQYF,TGTGCCACCCAGACAGCGTCTACTAGCACAGATACGCAGTATTTT
TRBV4-1,-,-,TRBJ2-1,CASSPTYGQYNEQFF,TGCGCCAGCAGCCCTACTTACGGACAGTACAATGAGCAGTTCTTC
TRBV25-1,TRBD1,-,TRBJ1-6,CASSEPDRGFSPLHF,TGTGCCAGCAGTGAGCCGGACAGGGGATTTTCACCCCTCCACTTT
TRBV10-3,TRBD1,-,TRBJ1-1,CAISSTPGQATHMNTEAFF,TGTGCCATCAGTTCAACTCCGGGACAGGCTACGCACATGAACACTGAAGCTTTCTTT
TRBV5-4,-,-,TRBJ2-6,CASSPQKFPGANVLTF,TGTGCCAGCAGCCCACAGAAGTTCCCTGGGGCCAACGTCCTGACTTTC
TRBV28,TRBD1,-,TRBJ1-1,CASSYLTGGSTEAFF,TGTGCCAGCAGCTACCTGACAGGGGGGAGCACTGAAGCTTTCTTT
TRBV7-2,-,-,TRBJ1-1,CASRQMGTGPHTEAFF,TGTGCCAGCAGACAAATGGGTACAGGGCCTCACACTGAAGCTTTCTTT
TRBV7-6,-,-,TRBJ2-7,CASSLSGGSLEQYF,TGTGCCAGCAGCTTAAGCGGTGGCAGCCTCGAGCAGTACTTC
TRBV7-7,TRBD2,-,TRBJ2-3,CASSLTSGLADTQYF,TGTGCTAGCAGCCTGACTAGCGGGCTCGCAGATACGCAGTATTTT
TRBV7-2,-,-,TRBJ2-3,CASRPLGGPADTQYF,TGTGCCAGCAGACCCCTCGGGGGGCCCGCGGATACGCAGTATTTT
TRBV5-6,TRBD1,-,TRBJ1-2,CASSPDRVGNYGYTF,TGTGCCAGCAGCCCGGACAGGGTAGGGAACTATGGCTACACCTTC